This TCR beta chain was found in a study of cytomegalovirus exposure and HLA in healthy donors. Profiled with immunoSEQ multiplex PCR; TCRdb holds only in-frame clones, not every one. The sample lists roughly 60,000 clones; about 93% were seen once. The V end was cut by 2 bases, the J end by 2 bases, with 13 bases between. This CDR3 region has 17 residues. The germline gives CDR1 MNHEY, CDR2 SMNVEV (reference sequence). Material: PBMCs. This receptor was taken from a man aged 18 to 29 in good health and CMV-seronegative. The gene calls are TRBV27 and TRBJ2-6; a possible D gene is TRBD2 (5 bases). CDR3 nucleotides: TGTGCCAGCAGTTTAAGTTCATCGGGAACTGGGGCCAACGTCCTGACTTTC. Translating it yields CASSLSSSGTGANVLTF.